The T cell receptor (beta chain) described here comes from a study of T-cell memory formation after mild COVID-19. V lost 6 bases, J lost 3 bases, and 13 bases lay in between. Germline CDR1 is SGHKS and CDR2 is YYEKEE (reference sequence). The CDR3 runs to 13 residues. In TCRdb, the 5' RACE reads were re-called with MiXCR into one record per CDR3 protein. The table has about 400,000 distinct CDR3 sequences, less than 25% seen once. This clonotype occurred many times. The clonotype was recovered from an adult woman who had mild COVID-19 (a few samples of this study predate the infection). Cell type and time point are not known. This chain links TRBV5-5 with TRBJ2-7; D gene unclear. The source material was PBMCs or a T cell subset sorted from them (not recorded which). CDR3 loop: CASISDGHYEQYF. The CDR3 region has the DNA TGTGCCAGCATCTCCGACGGTCACTACGAGCAGTACTTC. The full variable domain, rest sourced from reference TRBV5-5 and TRBJ2-7, is DAGVTQSPTHLIKTRGQQVTLRCSPISGHKSVSWYQQVLGQGPQFIFQYYEKEERGRGNFPDRFSARQFPNYSSELNVNALLLGDSALYLCASISDGHYEQYFGPGTRLTVT.